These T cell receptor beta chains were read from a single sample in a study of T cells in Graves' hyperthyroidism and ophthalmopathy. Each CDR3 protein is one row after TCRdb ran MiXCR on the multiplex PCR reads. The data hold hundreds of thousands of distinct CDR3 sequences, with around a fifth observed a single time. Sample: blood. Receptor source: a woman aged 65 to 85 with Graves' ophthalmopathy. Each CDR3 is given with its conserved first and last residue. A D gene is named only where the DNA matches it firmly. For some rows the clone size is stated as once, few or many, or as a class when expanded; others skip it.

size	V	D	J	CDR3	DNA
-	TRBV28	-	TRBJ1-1	CASSFPLRAEMNTEAFF	TGTGCCAGCAGTTTTCCCCTCAGGGCAGAGATGAACACTGAAGCTTTCTTT
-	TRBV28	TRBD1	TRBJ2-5	CASSSGTGQETQYF	TGTGCCAGCAGTTCGGGGACAGGGCAGGAGACCCAGTACTTC
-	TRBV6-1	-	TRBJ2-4	CASSLTVGAIAKNIQYF	TGTGCCAGCAGCCTCACCGTGGGGGCAATAGCCAAAAACATTCAGTACTTC
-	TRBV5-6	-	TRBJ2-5	CASSLVRQQETQYF	TGTGCCAGCAGCTTAGTAAGACAGCAAGAGACCCAGTACTTC
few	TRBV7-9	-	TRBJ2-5	CASSRQQETQYF	TGTGCCAGCAGTCGACAGCAAGAGACCCAGTACTTC
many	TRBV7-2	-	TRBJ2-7	CASSFPPSVRNEQYF	TGTGCCAGCAGCTTCCCCCCTAGCGTTCGCAACGAGCAGTACTTC
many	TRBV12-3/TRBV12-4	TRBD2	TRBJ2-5	CASRPTSVGETQYF	TGTGCCAGCAGACCAACTAGCGTCGGAGAGACCCAGTACTTC
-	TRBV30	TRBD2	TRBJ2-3	CAWSVRGGGADTQYF	TGTGCCTGGAGTGTACGAGGCGGGGGGGCAGATACGCAGTATTTT
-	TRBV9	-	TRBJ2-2	CASSVTPGELFF	TGTGCCAGCAGCGTTACACCCGGGGAGCTGTTTTTT
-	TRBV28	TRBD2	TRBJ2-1	CAWSVLGGKSSYNEQFF	TGTGCCTGGAGTGTACTGGGAGGGAAAAGCTCCTACAATGAGCAGTTCTTC
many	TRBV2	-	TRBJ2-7	CASTKEGLGYEQYF	TGTGCCAGCACCAAGGAGGGCTTGGGCTACGAGCAGTACTTC
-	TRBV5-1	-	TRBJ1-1	CASSLVGRMNTEAFF	TGCGCCAGCAGCTTGGTGGGGCGAATGAACACTGAAGCTTTCTTT
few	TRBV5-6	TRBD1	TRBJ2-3	CASSSTGDNGGNTDTQYF	TGTGCCAGCAGCTCGACAGGGGACAACGGGGGAAACACAGATACGCAGTATTTT
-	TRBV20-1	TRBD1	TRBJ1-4	CSASPPDREKLFF	TGCAGTGCTAGCCCCCCGGACAGGGAAAAACTGTTTTTT
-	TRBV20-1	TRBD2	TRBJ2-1	CSAFSGKAYNEQFF	TGCAGTGCATTCAGCGGGAAAGCCTACAATGAGCAGTTCTTC
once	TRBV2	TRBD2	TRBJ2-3	CASSPGLAGGGDTQYF	TGTGCCAGCAGCCCGGGACTAGCGGGAGGCGGGGATACGCAGTATTTT
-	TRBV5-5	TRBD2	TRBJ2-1	CASSPHSGRGNEQFF	TGTGCCAGCAGCCCCCACAGCGGGAGGGGCAATGAGCAGTTCTTC
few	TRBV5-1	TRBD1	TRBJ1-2	CASSLTRDRHEYTF	TGCGCCAGCAGCTTGACCAGGGACAGACACGAATACACCTTC
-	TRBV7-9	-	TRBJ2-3	CASGELSRTDTQYF	TGTGCCAGCGGCGAACTGTCGCGCACAGATACGCAGTATTTT
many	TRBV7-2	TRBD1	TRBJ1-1	CASSRNTGGVGYEAFF	TGTGCCAGCAGCCGAAATACAGGGGGCGTTGGCTATGAAGCTTTCTTT
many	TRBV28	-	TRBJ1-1	CASRNGGPFEAFF	TGTGCCAGCAGGAACGGGGGGCCCTTTGAAGCTTTCTTT
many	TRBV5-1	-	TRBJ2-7	CASSLAAEQYF	TGCGCCAGCAGCTTGGCAGCCGAGCAGTACTTC
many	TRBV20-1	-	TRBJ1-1	CSARVTGNTEAFF	TGCAGTGCTAGGGTTACGGGAAACACTGAAGCTTTCTTT
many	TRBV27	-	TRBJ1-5	CASSPRLGSNQPQHF	TGTGCCAGCAGCCCCAGGTTAGGGAGCAATCAGCCCCAGCATTTT
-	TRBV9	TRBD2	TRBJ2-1	CASSGKGLAGNEQFF	TGTGCCAGCAGCGGAAAAGGACTAGCGGGCAATGAGCAGTTCTTC
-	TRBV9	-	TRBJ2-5	CASISNAPETQYF	TGTGCCAGCATCTCTAACGCGCCCGAGACCCAGTACTTC
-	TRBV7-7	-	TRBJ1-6	CASSPIVVHF	TGTGCTAGCAGCCCGATAGTAGTCCACTTT
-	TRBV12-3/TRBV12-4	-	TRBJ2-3	CASTSRADTQYF	TGTGCCAGCACCTCACGCGCAGATACGCAGTATTTT
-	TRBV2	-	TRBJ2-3	CASSEGRMSTDTQYF	TGTGCCAGCAGTGAAGGGCGGATGAGCACAGATACGCAGTATTTT
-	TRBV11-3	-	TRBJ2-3	CASSLEGRSMDTQYF	TGTGCCAGCAGCTTAGAAGGTCGGTCCATGGATACGCAGTATTTT
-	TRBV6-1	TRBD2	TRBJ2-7	CASSPSGRTPRYEQYF	TGTGCCAGCAGTCCTAGCGGGAGAACCCCACGGTACGAGCAGTACTTC
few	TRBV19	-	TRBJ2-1	CASKGSEQFF	TGTGCCAGTAAGGGGAGTGAGCAGTTCTTC
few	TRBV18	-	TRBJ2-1	CASSSRLVYNEQFF	TGTGCCAGCTCATCTCGACTAGTCTACAATGAGCAGTTCTTC
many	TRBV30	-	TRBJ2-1	CAWRAVYNEQFF	TGTGCCTGGAGAGCGGTCTACAATGAGCAGTTCTTC
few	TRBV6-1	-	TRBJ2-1	CASSVSLPGSVGSEQFF	TGTGCCAGCAGTGTTTCTCTTCCGGGATCGGTAGGCTCTGAGCAGTTCTTC
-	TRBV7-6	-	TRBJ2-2	CASSLVYGELFF	TGTGCCAGCAGCTTAGTTTACGGGGAGCTGTTTTTT
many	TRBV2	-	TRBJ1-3	CASRGTAGNTIYF	TGTGCCAGCCGCGGGACTGCTGGAAACACCATATATTTT
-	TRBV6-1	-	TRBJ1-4	CASQSFNEKLFF	TGTGCCAGCCAGAGTTTTAATGAAAAACTGTTTTTT
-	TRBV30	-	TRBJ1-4	CAWSDEKLFF	TGTGCCTGGAGTGACGAAAAACTGTTTTTT
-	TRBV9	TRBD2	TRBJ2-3	CASSVGLAVRTDTQYF	TGTGCCAGCAGCGTAGGCCTAGCGGTTCGCACAGATACGCAGTATTTT
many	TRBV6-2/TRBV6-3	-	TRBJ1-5	CASSLFGGSNQPQHF	TGTGCCAGCAGTCTTTTCGGGGGTAGCAATCAGCCCCAGCATTTT
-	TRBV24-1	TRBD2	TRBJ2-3	CATSDWTSGVDTQYF	TGTGCCACCAGCGATTGGACTAGCGGGGTAGATACGCAGTATTTT
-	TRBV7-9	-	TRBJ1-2	CASTDGYGYTF	TGTGCCAGCACCGATGGGTATGGCTACACCTTC
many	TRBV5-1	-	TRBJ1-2	CASSLAGNYGYTF	TGTGCCAGCAGCTTGGCCGGGAACTATGGCTACACCTTC
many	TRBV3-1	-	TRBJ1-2	CASSQVNQGSGYTF	TGTGCCAGCAGCCAAGTAAATCAGGGTTCTGGCTACACCTTC
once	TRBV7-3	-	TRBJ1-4	CASSVLQGEKLFF	TGTGCCAGCAGCGTTCTGCAAGGTGAAAAACTGTTTTTT
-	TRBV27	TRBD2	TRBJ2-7	CASRPGGGRAYEQYF	TGTGCCAGCAGACCTGGTGGCGGGAGGGCCTACGAGCAGTACTTC
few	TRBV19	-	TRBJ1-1	CASSTHRAVNTEAFF	TGTGCCAGTAGTACCCACAGGGCGGTGAACACTGAAGCTTTCTTT
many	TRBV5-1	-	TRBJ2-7	CASSRQGGTHYEQYF	TGCGCCAGCAGCCGTCAGGGTGGGACACACTACGAGCAGTACTTC
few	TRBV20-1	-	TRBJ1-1	CSARSDGNTEAFF	TGCAGTGCTAGATCCGACGGGAACACTGAAGCTTTCTTT
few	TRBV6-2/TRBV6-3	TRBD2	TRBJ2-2	CASSRRTSGNTGELFF	TGTGCCAGCAGTCGACGGACTAGCGGGAACACCGGGGAGCTGTTTTTT
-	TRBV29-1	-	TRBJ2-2	CSTDSTNTGELFF	TGCAGCACGGACAGTACGAACACCGGGGAGCTGTTTTTT
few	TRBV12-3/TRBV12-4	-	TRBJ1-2	CASSKTVNYGYTF	TGTGCCAGCTCGAAGACGGTTAACTATGGCTACACCTTC
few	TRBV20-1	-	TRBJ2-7	CSARDFQYEQYF	TGCAGTGCTAGGGACTTCCAATACGAGCAGTACTTC
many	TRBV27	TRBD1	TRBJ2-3	CASSSPRGGTGGIDTQYF	TGTGCCAGCAGTTCCCCCAGGGGAGGGACAGGGGGCATCGATACGCAGTATTTT
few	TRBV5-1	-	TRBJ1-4	CASGPRGATNEKLFF	TGCGCCAGCGGGCCCCGGGGAGCAACTAATGAAAAACTGTTTTTT
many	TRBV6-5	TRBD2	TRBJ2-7	CASSYAGEVSSYEQYF	TGTGCCAGCAGTTACGCGGGGGAGGTCAGCTCCTACGAGCAGTACTTC
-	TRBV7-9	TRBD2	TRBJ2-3	CASSLEQWASGRSRTDTQYF	TGTGCCAGCAGCTTAGAGCAGTGGGCTAGCGGGAGGAGTAGGACAGATACGCAGTATTTT
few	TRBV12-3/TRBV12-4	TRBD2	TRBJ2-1	CASKFGVAGGPADEQFF	TGTGCCAGCAAATTCGGAGTAGCGGGAGGGCCAGCAGATGAGCAGTTCTTC
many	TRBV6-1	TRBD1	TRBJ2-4	CASKTGGTAKNIQYF	TGTGCCAGCAAAACAGGGGGCACAGCCAAAAACATTCAGTACTTC